One sample yielded the 15 T cell receptor beta chains listed below, sequenced in a study of shared clonotypes between healthy human individuals. Here immunoSEQ multiplex PCR was the method, and the copy in TCRdb shows in-frame clones only, minus some. The sample holds over a million clones, approximately 98.5% seen once. Sequencing was performed on naive CD4+ T cells sorted from blood. As for subset: CD45RA+ positively selected. These receptors all come from a man aged 25 to 40 in good health.

The chain is built from TRBV5-1 and TRBJ2-5; a possible D gene is TRBD1 (6 bases). The CDR3 sequence is 17 residues long. Germline CDR1 SGHRS, CDR2 YFSETQ. With 0 bases removed from V and 1 base from J, the gap between germline ends came to 16 bases. The CDR3 reads CASSLGGGGSTQETQYF. Written as DNA, the CDR3 is TGCGCCAGCAGCTTGGGCGGTGGGGGCAGTACCCAAGAGACCCAGTACTTC.

The rearrangement links TRBV6-1 to TRBJ2-3; D is ambiguous. CDR3 size: 14 residues. Germline V CDR1 and CDR2: MNHNS, SASEGT. The V gene lost 4 bases and the J gene lost 1 base, with 9 bases spanning the gap. CDR3 nucleotides: TGTGCCAGCAGTGCCAGGAAAGGCACAGATACGCAGTATTTT. It encodes CASSARKGTDTQYF.

The CDR3: CASSLGTGSGEAFF. In nucleotides, the CDR3 is TGTGCCAGCAGCTTAGGAACAGGGTCCGGCGAAGCTTTCTTT. V usage is TRBV6-5 and J usage is TRBJ1-1, with D possibly matching TRBD1 (6 bases). Germline loops: CDR1 MNHEY, CDR2 SVGAGI. The CDR3 sequence is 14 residues long. Trimming left V 6 bases short and J 8 bases short, with 19 bases between.

Here the CDR3 reads CASSLTRVGAGGGYEQYF. In DNA, the CDR3 is TGTGCCAGCAGTTTAACCCGCGTGGGAGCGGGAGGAGGCTACGAGCAGTACTTC. J is TRBJ2-7 and V is TRBV28; 9 nucleotides align to TRBD2. The CDR3 has 18 amino acids. CDR1 and CDR2 from the germline V gene are MDHEN and SYDVKM. Germline trimming cut 2 bases from V and 3 bases from J; bases unmatched to any gene: 14.

The genes are TRBV28 and TRBJ2-7; D remains unclear. The CDR3 runs to 14 residues. Trimming left V 5 bases short and J 3 bases short, with 14 bases between. The germline gives CDR1 MDHEN, CDR2 SYDVKM. CDR3: CASSTPTPLYEQYF. CDR3 nucleotides: TGTGCCAGCAGTACGCCGACACCACTCTACGAGCAGTACTTC.

The chain combines TRBV28 with TRBJ1-5; 10 nucleotides align to TRBD1. Germline CDR1 MDHEN, CDR2 SYDVKM. The CDR3 covers 16 residues. Trimming at V came to 5 bases and at J to 6 bases, leaving 10 bases not matched to a gene. CDR3 bases: TGTGCCAGCAGTCCGAGGGACAGGGGTCGTTTTCAGCCCCAGCATTTT. It is translated as CASSPRDRGRFQPQHF.

J is TRBJ2-7 and V is TRBV2; TRBD2 might be the D (5 bases). Germline-derived CDR1 and CDR2 are SNHLY and FYNNEI. The V end lost 7 bases, the J end lost 3 bases, and 16 bases lay between the germline ends. This CDR3 is 14 amino acids long. The CDR3 sequence is CASNTLAAGYEQYF. The CDR3 DNA sequence: TGTGCCAGCAACACCCTAGCCGCTGGCTACGAGCAGTACTTC.

This clone was picked up one time. The genes are TRBV5-1 and TRBJ2-3, with no clear D. Germline-derived CDR1 and CDR2 are SGHRS and YFSETQ. The ends were cut back, 6 bases at V and 4 bases at J, with 6 bases in the middle. This CDR3 is built from 11 residues. The CDR3: CASTEADTQYF. In nucleotides, the CDR3 is TGCGCCAGCACCGAGGCAGATACGCAGTATTTT.

This rearrangement joins TRBV28 to TRBJ2-4; TRBD1 might be the D (5 bases). Deletions cut 5 bases from V and 3 bases from J, with 14 bases between. Germline values: CDR1 MDHEN, CDR2 SYDVKM. This CDR3 spans 15 amino acids. In nucleotides, the CDR3 is TGTGCCAGCAGTAGGTCAGGGTATGACAAAAACATTCAGTACTTC. It specifies CASSRSGYDKNIQYF.

This chain joins TRBV7-8 and TRBJ1-3; no firm D call. Trimming left V 5 bases short and J 0 bases short, with 11 bases between. Germline V gene lookup returns CDR1 SGHVS and CDR2 FQNEAQ. CDR3 size: 15 residues. Written as DNA, the CDR3 is TGTGCCAGCAGCCAACGACCGCACTCTGGAAACACCATATATTTT. It specifies CASSQRPHSGNTIYF.

V usage is TRBV28 and J usage is TRBJ1-5; TRBD1 aligns across 7 bases. The ends lost 5 bases at V and 7 bases at J; junction bases unmatched: 8. The CDR3 has 14 amino acids. Germline CDR1 MDHEN, CDR2 SYDVKM. CDR3 sequence (DNA): TGTGCCAGCAGTCTGGGGGACAGAAGACAGCCCCAGCATTTT. It translates to CASSLGDRRQPQHF.

This sequence joins TRBV19 and TRBJ2-1; 12 nucleotides align to TRBD2. The CDR3 extends over 18 amino acids. V lost 1 base and J lost 9; bases outside the gene matches: 13. Germline V lookup: CDR1 LNHDA, CDR2 SQIVND (reference sequence). DNA of the CDR3: TGTGCCAGTAGTATAGGACTAGCGGGAGCTACAAAGGGTGGTGAGCAGTTCTTC. This sequence encodes CASSIGLAGATKGGEQFF. Full variable domain (missing parts from reference TRBV19 and TRBJ2-1): DGGITQSPKYLFRKEGQNVTLSCEQNLNHDAMYWYRQDPGQGLRLIYYSQIVNDFQKGDIAEGYSVSREKKESFPLTVTSAQKNPTAFYLCASSIGLAGATKGGEQFFGPGTRLTVL.

V usage is TRBV7-2 and J usage is TRBJ2-7, with D maybe TRBD2 (5 bases). The CDR3 loop spans 15 amino acids. Germline CDR1 and CDR2: SGHTA and FQGNSA. V was trimmed by 4 bases and J by 7 bases, leaving 20 bases between them. The CDR3 loop is CASSSLPGPPGEQYF. For the CDR3, the DNA is TGTGCCAGCAGCTCCCTTCCCGGCCCACCGGGAGAGCAGTACTTC. The full variable domain, with the rest looked up from reference TRBV7-2 and TRBJ2-7, is GAGVSQSPSNKVTEKGKDVELRCDPISGHTALYWYRQSLGQGLEFLIYFQGNSAPDKSGLPSDRFSAERTGGSVSTLTIQRTQQEDSAVYLCASSSLPGPPGEQYFGPGTRLTVT.

The CDR3 protein is CASSRRGLADIQETQYF. The CDR3 coding sequence is TGCGCCAGCAGCAGAAGGGGACTAGCAGATATCCAAGAGACCCAGTACTTC. The chain recombines TRBV5-1 with TRBJ2-5; 9 positions match TRBD2. This CDR3 contains 17 residues. Germline V gives CDR1 SGHRS, CDR2 YFSETQ. Trimming removed 4 bases from V and 1 base from J; junction bases left unmatched: 11.

As concerns this clone: This sample includes further DNA sequences coding for the same CDR3. This chain joins TRBV6-5 and TRBJ2-3, with D perhaps TRBD2 (6 bases). The CDR3 has 15 residues. Germline V CDR1 and CDR2: MNHEY, SVGAGI. V was pared by 5 bases and J by 0 bases, with 12 bases between. CDR3 residues: CASSLGGGSTDTQYF. The CDR3 nucleotides read TGTGCCAGCAGTCTCGGCGGAGGGAGCACAGATACGCAGTATTTT.